This is a list of T cell receptor beta chains from one sample in a study of brain metastases from non-small cell lung cancer. Generated by immunoSEQ multiplex PCR, the TCRdb table keeps only in-frame clones and is missing some. The repertoire holds some 4,300 clones, with about four fifths as singletons. What was sequenced was primary lung tumor tissue. The source is a donor at least 40 years old with non-small cell lung cancer. CDR3s include the opening cysteine and the closing phenylalanine or tryptophan.

V gene,J gene,CDR3 protein
TRBV7-7,TRBJ2-5,CASSTGTGFQETQYF
TRBV12-3/TRBV12-4,TRBJ1-6,CASSPDGPGPLHF
TRBV19,TRBJ2-2,CASFKGNTGELFF
TRBV5-1,TRBJ2-3,CASSPRTGVLDTQYF
TRBV6-5,TRBJ1-3,CASSYRQGNTIYF
TRBV27,TRBJ1-6,CASSLSFAGSNSPLHF
TRBV5-1,TRBJ1-5,CASSASGQKDQPQHF
TRBV3-1/TRBV3-2,TRBJ2-1,CASSQEAGYNEQFF
TRBV3-1/TRBV3-2,TRBJ1-2,CASSQGSRRYGYTF
TRBV6-1,TRBJ1-3,CASSEDRNPGNTIYF
TRBV25-1,TRBJ1-1,CASSVPGVEAFF
TRBV6-5,TRBJ2-5,CASSYSQGASKTQYF
TRBV29-1,TRBJ1-1,CSVATGGNTEAFF
TRBV5-6,TRBJ1-2,CASSLGTGYGYTF
TRBV18,TRBJ2-5,CASSPQSKQETQYF
TRBV5-1,TRBJ1-6,CASSLATYNSPLHF
TRBV6-5,TRBJ2-1,CASSYSWGGPYNEQFF
TRBV4-1,TRBJ2-3,CASSLGGGGTDTQYF
TRBV24-1,TRBJ2-5,CATSDSQGGKTQYF
TRBV5-1,TRBJ2-3,CASSLAAGGDTDTQYF
TRBV18,TRBJ1-6,CASSPAAQKGSPLHF
TRBV19,TRBJ1-4,CASSDEVNEKLFF
TRBV7-2,TRBJ2-3,CASSLGGGLNTQYF
TRBV5-6,TRBJ1-1,CASSLLQGKAFF
TRBV4-3,TRBJ1-6,CASSHLGNSPLHF
TRBV28,TRBJ1-3,CASTKGGSGNTIYF
TRBV6-5,TRBJ1-4,CASSYRGGASEKLFF
TRBV11-3,TRBJ1-1,CASSLDGGNTEAFF
TRBV7-3,TRBJ2-2,CASSSSTGELFF
TRBV9,TRBJ2-5,CASSIEGGWETQYF
TRBV10-2,TRBJ1-1,CASSESIGREAFF
TRBV6-4,TRBJ1-2,CASSPGQEFYGYTF
TRBV4-1,TRBJ2-5,CASSQRSGGAGETQYF
TRBV10-3,TRBJ1-1,CAITGSFMNTEAFF
TRBV12-2,TRBJ1-2,CASRLQPGVGYGYTF
TRBV10-2,TRBJ1-1,CASSRTGAQGEAFF
TRBV7-2,TRBJ2-3,CASSLSYRETDTQYF
TRBV3-1/TRBV3-2,TRBJ1-1,CASSQRLETEAFF
TRBV30,TRBJ1-5,CAWSGGGSQPQHF
TRBV6-5,TRBJ2-1,CASNQGREQFF
TRBV6-5,TRBJ2-3,CASSQLRGSDTQYF
TRBV14,TRBJ1-2,CASSQDKGLYGYTF